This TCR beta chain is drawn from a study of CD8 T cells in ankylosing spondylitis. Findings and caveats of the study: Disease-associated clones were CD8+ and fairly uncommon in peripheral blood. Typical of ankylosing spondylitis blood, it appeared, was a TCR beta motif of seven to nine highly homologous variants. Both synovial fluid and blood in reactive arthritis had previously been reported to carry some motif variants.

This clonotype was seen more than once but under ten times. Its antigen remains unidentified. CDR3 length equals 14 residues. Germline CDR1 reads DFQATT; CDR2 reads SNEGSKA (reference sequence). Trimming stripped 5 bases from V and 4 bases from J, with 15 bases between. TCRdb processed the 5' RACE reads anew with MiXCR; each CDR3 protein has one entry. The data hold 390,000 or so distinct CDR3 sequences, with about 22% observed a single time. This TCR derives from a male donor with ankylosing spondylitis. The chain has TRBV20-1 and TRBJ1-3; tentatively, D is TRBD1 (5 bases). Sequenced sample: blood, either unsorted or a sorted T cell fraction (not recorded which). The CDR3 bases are TGCAGTGCTGACAGCCGGGGATTAGGAAACACCATATATTTT. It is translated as CSADSRGLGNTIYF.